This T cell receptor beta chain was identified in a study of vaccination and CD4 T cells after COVID-19. Overall study: Overlapping spike peptides of SARS-CoV-2, HCoV-NL63, HCoV-OC43 and HCoV-229E stimulated the cells.

The Oncomine TCR Beta short-read assay was what sequenced the DNA obtained from cultured CD4+ T cells. MiXCR, applied by TCRdb to the PCR reads, yields one record per CDR3 protein. The table has some 5,400 distinct CDR3 sequences, over 30% seen once; the top ten hold 30% to 40%. As to treatment: approximately nine-day PBMC culture with coronavirus spike peptide pools or control peptides (ViraFEST assay). This clonotype was seen a handful of times. Its antigen is undetermined. Trimming left V 7 bases short and J 9 bases short, with 13 bases between. The CDR3 totals 13 residues. Sequenced here: CD4+ T cells from blood, cultured in vitro, sampled after SARS-CoV-2 vaccination. The TCR was taken from a human donor who had recovered from COVID-19. This chain joins TRBV12-3 or TRBV12-4 and TRBJ1-6, with unresolved D. The CDR3 region has the DNA TGTGCCAGCACCCCCCTAATTGGTTCACCCCTCCACTTT. Protein product: CASTPLIGSPLHF.